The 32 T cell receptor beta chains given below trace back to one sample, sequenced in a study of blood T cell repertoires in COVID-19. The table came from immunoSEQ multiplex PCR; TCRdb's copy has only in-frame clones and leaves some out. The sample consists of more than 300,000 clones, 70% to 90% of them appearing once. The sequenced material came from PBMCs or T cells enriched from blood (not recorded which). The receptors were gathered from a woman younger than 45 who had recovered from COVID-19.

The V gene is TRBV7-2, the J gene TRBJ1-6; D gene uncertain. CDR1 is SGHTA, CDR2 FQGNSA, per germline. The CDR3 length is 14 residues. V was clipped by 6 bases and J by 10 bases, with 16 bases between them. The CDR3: CASRLEERRSPLHF. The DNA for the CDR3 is TGTGCCAGCAGACTCGAGGAACGACGATCACCCCTCCACTTT.

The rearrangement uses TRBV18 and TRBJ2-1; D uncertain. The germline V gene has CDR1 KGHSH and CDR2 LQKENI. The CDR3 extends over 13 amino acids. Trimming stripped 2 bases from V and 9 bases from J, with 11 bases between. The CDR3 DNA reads TGTGCCAGCTCACCATCGGCTACGGGTGAGCAGTTCTTC. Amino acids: CASSPSATGEQFF.

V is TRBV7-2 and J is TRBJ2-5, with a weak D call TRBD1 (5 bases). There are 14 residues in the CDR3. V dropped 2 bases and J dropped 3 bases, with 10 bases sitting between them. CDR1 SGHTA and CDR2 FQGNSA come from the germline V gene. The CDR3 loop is CASSLNHRKETQYF. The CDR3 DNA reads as TGTGCCAGCAGCTTAAACCACAGGAAAGAGACCCAGTACTTC.

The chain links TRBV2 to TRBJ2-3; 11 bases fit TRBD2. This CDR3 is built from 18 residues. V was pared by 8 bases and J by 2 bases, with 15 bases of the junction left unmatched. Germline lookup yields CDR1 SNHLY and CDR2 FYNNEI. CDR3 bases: TGTGCCAGCGCCTGGCCCCGACTAGCGGGGATACACACAGATACGCAGTATTTT. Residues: CASAWPRLAGIHTDTQYF. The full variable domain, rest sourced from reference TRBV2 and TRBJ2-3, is EPEVTQTPSHQVTQMGQEVILRCVPISNHLYFYWYRQILGQKVEFLVSFYNNEISEKSEIFDDQFSVERPDGSNFTLKIRSTKLEDSAMYFCASAWPRLAGIHTDTQYFGPGTRLTVL.

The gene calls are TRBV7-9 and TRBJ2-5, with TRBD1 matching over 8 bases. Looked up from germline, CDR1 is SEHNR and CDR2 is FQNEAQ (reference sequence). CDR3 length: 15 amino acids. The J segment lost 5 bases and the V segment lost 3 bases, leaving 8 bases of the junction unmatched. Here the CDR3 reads CASSFLRQGRETQYF. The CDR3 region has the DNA TGTGCCAGCAGCTTTCTCCGACAGGGGCGTGAGACCCAGTACTTC.

For the CDR3, the DNA is TGTGCCATCACTCTAGGCCGGGACAGGGACATCTACGAGCAGTACTTC. This gives the protein CAITLGRDRDIYEQYF. J is TRBJ2-7 and V is TRBV10-3; 9 nucleotides line up with TRBD1. J gave up 3 bases and V 7 bases, and 13 bases lay outside the gene matches. Germline CDR1 and CDR2: ENHRY and SYGVKD. The CDR3 covers 16 residues.

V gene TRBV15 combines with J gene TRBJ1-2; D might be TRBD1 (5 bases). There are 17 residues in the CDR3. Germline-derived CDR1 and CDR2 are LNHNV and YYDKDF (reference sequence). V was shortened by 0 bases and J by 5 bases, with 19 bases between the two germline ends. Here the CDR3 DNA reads TGTGCCACCAGCAGAGAGTGGGACTCTCCCCGGGCGTATGGCTACACCTTC. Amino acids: CATSREWDSPRAYGYTF.

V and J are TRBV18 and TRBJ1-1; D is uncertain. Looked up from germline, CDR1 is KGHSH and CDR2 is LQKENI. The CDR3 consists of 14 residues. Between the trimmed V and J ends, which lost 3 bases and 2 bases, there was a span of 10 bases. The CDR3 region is CASSPLDSNTEAFF. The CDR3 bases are TGTGCCAGCTCACCTTTAGATAGTAACACTGAAGCTTTCTTT.

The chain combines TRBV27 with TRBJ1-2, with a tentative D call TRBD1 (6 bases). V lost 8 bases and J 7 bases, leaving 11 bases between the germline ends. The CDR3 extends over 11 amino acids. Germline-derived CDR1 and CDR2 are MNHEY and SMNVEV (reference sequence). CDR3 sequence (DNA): TGTGCCAGCGGAAACAGGGTTGGCTACACCTTC. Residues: CASGNRVGYTF.

As DNA, the CDR3 is TGTGCCAGCAGTTTACGTGACAGGGGCACTGAAGCTTTCTTT. It specifies CASSLRDRGTEAFF. The rearrangement uses TRBV27 and TRBJ1-1; 8 nucleotides match TRBD1. The V gene end was trimmed by 2 bases and the J gene end by 4 bases; junction bases not matched to a gene: 3. The length of the CDR3 is 14 residues. CDR1 and CDR2 (germline): MNHEY, SMNVEV (reference sequence).

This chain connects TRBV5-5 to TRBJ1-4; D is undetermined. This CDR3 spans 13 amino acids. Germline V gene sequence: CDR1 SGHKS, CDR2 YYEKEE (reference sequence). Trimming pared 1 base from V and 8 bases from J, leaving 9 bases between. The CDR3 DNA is TGTGCCAGCAGCTTGCTAGGGAGGGAAAAACTGTTTTTT. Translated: CASSLLGREKLFF.

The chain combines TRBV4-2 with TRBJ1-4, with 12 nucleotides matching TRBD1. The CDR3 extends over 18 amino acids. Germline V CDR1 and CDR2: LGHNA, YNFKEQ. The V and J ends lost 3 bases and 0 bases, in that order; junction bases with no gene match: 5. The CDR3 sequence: CASSQGQGAFATNEKLFF. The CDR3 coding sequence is TGTGCCAGCAGCCAGGGACAGGGGGCGTTTGCAACTAATGAAAAACTGTTTTTT.

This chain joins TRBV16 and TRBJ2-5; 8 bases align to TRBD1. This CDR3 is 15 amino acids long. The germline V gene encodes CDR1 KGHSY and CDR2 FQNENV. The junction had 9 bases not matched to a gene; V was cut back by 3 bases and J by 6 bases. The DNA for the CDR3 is TGTGCCAGCAGCCAGGGGACAGGAAGTGTCCAGACCCAGTACTTC. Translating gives CASSQGTGSVQTQYF.

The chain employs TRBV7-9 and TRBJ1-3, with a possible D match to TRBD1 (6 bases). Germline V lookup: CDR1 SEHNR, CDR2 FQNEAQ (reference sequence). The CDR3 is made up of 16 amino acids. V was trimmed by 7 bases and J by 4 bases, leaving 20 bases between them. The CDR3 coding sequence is TGTGCCAGCACCCCCCGACAGGAGTACAGAGGAAACACCATATATTTT. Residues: CASTPRQEYRGNTIYF.

CDR3 DNA sequence: TGTGCCAGTAGAACCCCGACAGGCAGGAGCTCCTATAATTCACCCCTCCACTTT. Translated, it gives CASRTPTGRSSYNSPLHF. V is TRBV19 and J is TRBJ1-6; a weak D match, TRBD1 (6 bases). The length of the CDR3 is 18 residues. CDR1 and CDR2 from the germline V gene are LNHDA and SQIVND (reference sequence). The germline V and J ends were trimmed by 6 bases and 0 bases, with 18 bases remaining between them. Full variable domain (outside the CDR3, taken from reference TRBV19 and TRBJ1-6): DGGITQSPKYLFRKEGQNVTLSCEQNLNHDAMYWYRQDPGQGLRLIYYSQIVNDFQKGDIAEGYSVSREKKESFPLTVTSAQKNPTAFYLCASRTPTGRSSYNSPLHFGNGTRLTVT.

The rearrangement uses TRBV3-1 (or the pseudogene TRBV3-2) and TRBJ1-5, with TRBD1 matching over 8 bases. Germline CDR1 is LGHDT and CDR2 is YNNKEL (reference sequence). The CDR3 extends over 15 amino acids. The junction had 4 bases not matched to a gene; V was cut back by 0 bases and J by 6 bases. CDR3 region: CASSQDLTGGQPQHF. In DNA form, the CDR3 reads TGTGCCAGCAGCCAAGATCTTACAGGGGGTCAGCCCCAGCATTTT.

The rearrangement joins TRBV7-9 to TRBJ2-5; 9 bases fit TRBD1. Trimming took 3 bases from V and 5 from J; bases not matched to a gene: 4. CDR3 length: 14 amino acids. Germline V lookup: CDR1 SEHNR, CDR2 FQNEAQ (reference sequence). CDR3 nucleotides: TGTGCCAGCAGCTTCTCGACAGGGGGGGAGACCCAGTACTTC. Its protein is CASSFSTGGETQYF.

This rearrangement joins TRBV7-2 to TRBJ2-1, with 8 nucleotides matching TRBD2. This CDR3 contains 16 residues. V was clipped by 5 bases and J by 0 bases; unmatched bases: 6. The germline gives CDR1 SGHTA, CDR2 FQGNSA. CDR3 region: CASSQGLAGSYNEQFF. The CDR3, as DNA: TGTGCCAGCAGCCAGGGCCTAGCGGGCTCCTACAATGAGCAGTTCTTC.

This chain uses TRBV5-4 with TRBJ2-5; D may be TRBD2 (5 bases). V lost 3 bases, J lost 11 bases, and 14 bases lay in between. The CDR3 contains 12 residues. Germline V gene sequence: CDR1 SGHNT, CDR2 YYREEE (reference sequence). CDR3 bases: TGTGCCAGCAGCTCCGAAGGTAGCGCTCAGTACTTC. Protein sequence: CASSSEGSAQYF.

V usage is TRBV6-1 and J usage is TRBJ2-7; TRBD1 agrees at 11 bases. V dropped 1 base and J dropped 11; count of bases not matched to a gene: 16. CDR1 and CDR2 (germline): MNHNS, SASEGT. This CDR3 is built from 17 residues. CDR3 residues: CASSEVGTGGPRHKEYF. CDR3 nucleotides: TGTGCCAGCAGTGAAGTCGGGACAGGGGGACCTCGACATAAGGAGTACTTC.

The CDR3 protein is CASSPVGGSYNSPLHF. The CDR3 DNA is TGTGCCAGCTCACCCGTAGGGGGATCCTATAATTCACCCCTCCACTTT. This sequence joins TRBV18 and TRBJ1-6; weak D call: TRBD1 (6 bases). V shed 3 bases and J shed 1 base, with 10 bases lying between them. Germline V gives CDR1 KGHSH, CDR2 LQKENI. The CDR3 length is 16 residues.

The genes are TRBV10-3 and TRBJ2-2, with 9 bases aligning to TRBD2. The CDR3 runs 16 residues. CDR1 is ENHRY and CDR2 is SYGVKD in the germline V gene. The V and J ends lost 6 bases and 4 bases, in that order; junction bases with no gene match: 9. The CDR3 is CAIRGASGVTTGELFF. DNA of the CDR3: TGTGCCATCAGAGGGGCTAGCGGGGTAACCACCGGGGAGCTGTTTTTT.

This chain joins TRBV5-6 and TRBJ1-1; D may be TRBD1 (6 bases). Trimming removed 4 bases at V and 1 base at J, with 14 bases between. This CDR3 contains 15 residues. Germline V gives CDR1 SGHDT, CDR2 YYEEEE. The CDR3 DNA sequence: TGTGCCAGCAGCCCGATCTCACAGGGGAACACTGAAGCTTTCTTT. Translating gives CASSPISQGNTEAFF.

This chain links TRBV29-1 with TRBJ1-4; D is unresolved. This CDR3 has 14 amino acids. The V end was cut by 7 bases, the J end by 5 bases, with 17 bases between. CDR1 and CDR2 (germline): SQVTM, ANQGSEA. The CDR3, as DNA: TGCAGCGCCATCACGCGGCTAGTGAATGAAAAACTGTTTTTT. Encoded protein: CSAITRLVNEKLFF. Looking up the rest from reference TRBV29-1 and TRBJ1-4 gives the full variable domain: SAVISQKPSRDICQRGTSLTIQCQVDSQVTMMFWYRQQPGQSLTLIATANQGSEATYESGFVIDKFPISRPNLTFSTLTVSNMSPEDSSIYLCSAITRLVNEKLFFGSGTQLSVL.

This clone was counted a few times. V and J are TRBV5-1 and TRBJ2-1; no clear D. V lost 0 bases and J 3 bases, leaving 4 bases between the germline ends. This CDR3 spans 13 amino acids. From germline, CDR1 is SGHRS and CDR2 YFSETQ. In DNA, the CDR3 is TGCGCCAGCAGCTTGGCAGACTACAATGAGCAGTTCTTC. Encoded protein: CASSLADYNEQFF.

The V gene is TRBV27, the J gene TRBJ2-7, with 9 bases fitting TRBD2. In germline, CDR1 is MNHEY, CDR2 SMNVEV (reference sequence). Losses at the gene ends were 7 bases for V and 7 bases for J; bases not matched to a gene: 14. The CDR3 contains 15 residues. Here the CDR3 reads CASKRPGLASGEQYF. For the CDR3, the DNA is TGTGCCAGCAAGAGACCGGGACTAGCATCTGGTGAGCAGTACTTC.

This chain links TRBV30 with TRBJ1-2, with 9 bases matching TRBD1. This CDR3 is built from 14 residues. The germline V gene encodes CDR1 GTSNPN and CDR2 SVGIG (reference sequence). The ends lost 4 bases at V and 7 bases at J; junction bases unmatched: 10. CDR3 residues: CAWKRQGVPRGYTF. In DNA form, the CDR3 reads TGTGCCTGGAAACGACAGGGGGTCCCCCGTGGCTACACCTTC.

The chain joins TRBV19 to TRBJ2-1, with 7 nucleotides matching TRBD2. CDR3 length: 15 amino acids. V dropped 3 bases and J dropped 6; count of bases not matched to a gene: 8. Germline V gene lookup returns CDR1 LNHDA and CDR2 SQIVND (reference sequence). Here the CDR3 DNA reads TGTGCCAGTAGTATTGGCAGCGGGGCCGGCAATGAGCAGTTCTTC. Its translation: CASSIGSGAGNEQFF.

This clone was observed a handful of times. The CDR3 sequence is CSAADTGELFF. Written as DNA, the CDR3 is TGCAGCGCCGCGGACACCGGGGAGCTGTTTTTT. The J gene is TRBJ2-2, the V gene TRBV29-1; D is uncertain. Germline V CDR1 and CDR2: SQVTM, ANQGSEA. The V gene lost 7 bases and the J gene lost 3 bases, with 6 bases spanning the gap. The CDR3 loop spans 11 amino acids.

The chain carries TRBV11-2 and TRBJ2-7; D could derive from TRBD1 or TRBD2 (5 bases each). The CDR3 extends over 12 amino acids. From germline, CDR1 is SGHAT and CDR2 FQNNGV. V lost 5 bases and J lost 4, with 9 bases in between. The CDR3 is CASSIGEYEQYF. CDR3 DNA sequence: TGTGCCAGCAGCATAGGGGAGTACGAGCAGTACTTC.

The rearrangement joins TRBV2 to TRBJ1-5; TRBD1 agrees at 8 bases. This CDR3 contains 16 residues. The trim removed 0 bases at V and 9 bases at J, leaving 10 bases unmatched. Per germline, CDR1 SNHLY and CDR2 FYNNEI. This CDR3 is CASSEAGTGGPRPQHF. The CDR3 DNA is TGTGCCAGCAGTGAAGCTGGGACAGGTGGGCCGCGGCCCCAGCATTTT.

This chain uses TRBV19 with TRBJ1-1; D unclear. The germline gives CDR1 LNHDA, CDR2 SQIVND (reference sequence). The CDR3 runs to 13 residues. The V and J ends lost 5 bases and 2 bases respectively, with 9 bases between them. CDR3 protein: CASSFDFNTEAFF. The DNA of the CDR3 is TGTGCCAGTAGTTTCGACTTTAACACTGAAGCTTTCTTT.